Following are 18 T cell receptor beta chains from one sample sequenced in a study of shared clonotypes between healthy human individuals. Libraries were prepared by immunoSEQ multiplex PCR; TCRdb keeps only in-frame clonotypes and omits some of them. The sample lists some 1.5 million clones, approximately 98% occurring once. Sequencing was carried out using naive CD4+ T cells sorted from blood. The subset was: CD45RA+ positively selected. These receptors all come from a man aged 25-40 years in good health.

Details on this clone: Other DNA variants within this sample encode the same CDR3. The gene calls are TRBV28 and TRBJ2-7, with D uncertain. V lost 4 bases and J lost 4, with 8 bases in between. Per the germline V gene, CDR1 is MDHEN and CDR2 is SYDVKM. CDR3 size: 12 residues. CDR3 in DNA: TGTGCCAGCAGTTCTACTTTATACGAGCAGTACTTC. Its translation: CASSSTLYEQYF.

The rearrangement joins TRBV4-3 to TRBJ2-7; a weak D match, TRBD2 (6 bases). CDR1 LGHNA and CDR2 YSLEER come from the germline V gene. V lost 0 bases, J lost 4 bases, and 13 bases lay in between. The CDR3 spans 15 residues. The CDR3, as DNA: TGCGCCAGCAGCCAAGAGGGGCTAGCGAGGTACGAGCAGTACTTC. Residues: CASSQEGLARYEQYF.

The rearrangement joins TRBV6-6 to TRBJ2-1; 7 bases are shared with TRBD1. The CDR3 loop spans 11 amino acids. V shed 5 bases and J 10 bases; nucleotides not matched to a gene: 2. The germline gives CDR1 MNHNY, CDR2 SVGAGI (reference sequence). This chain's CDR3 is CASSLDREQFF. The CDR3 bases are TGTGCCAGCAGTCTGGACAGGGAGCAGTTCTTC.

The chain couples TRBV30 to TRBJ1-1; 7 nucleotides line up with TRBD1. The CDR3 totals 13 residues. Germline lookup yields CDR1 GTSNPN and CDR2 SVGIG (reference sequence). V gave up 1 base and J gave up 5 bases; unmatched junction bases: 4. The CDR3 DNA follows: TGTGCCTGGAGTGCCCAGGGGGGGACTGAAGCTTTCTTT. Translating gives CAWSAQGGTEAFF.

The J gene is TRBJ1-2, the V gene TRBV15; D unclear. V was clipped by 0 bases and J by 4 bases, with 6 bases between them. The CDR3 totals 13 residues. Germline V gene lookup returns CDR1 LNHNV and CDR2 YYDKDF (reference sequence). The CDR3 protein is CATSREDGYGYTF. The CDR3 coding sequence is TGTGCCACCAGCAGAGAGGACGGCTATGGCTACACCTTC. Using reference TRBV15 and TRBJ1-2 for the parts outside the CDR3, the full variable domain is DAMVIQNPRYQVTQFGKPVTLSCSQTLNHNVMYWYQQKSSQAPKLLFHYYDKDFNNEADTPDNFQSRRPNTSFCFLDIRSPGLGDTAMYLCATSREDGYGYTFGSGTRLTVV.

This clone came up once. V is TRBV7-2 and J is TRBJ2-3, with TRBD2 as a possible D gene (6 bases). CDR1 SGHTA and CDR2 FQGNSA come from the germline V gene. This CDR3 has 17 residues. V was clipped by 1 base and J by 1 base, with 15 bases between them. The CDR3, as DNA: TGTGCCAGCAGCTTAGACCGCACCGGGAGAGGCACAGATACGCAGTATTTT. This gives the protein CASSLDRTGRGTDTQYF.

The gene calls are TRBV19 and TRBJ1-2; 8 positions match TRBD1. Germline loops: CDR1 LNHDA, CDR2 SQIVND (reference sequence). The length of the CDR3 is 14 residues. Trimming cost V 7 bases and J 4 bases; bases outside gene matches: 8. CDR3 nucleotides: TGTGCCAGTAAGGGGCGACAGGGGTCCTATGGCTACACCTTC. Encoded protein: CASKGRQGSYGYTF. The variable domain in full, completed from reference TRBV19 and TRBJ1-2, reads DGGITQSPKYLFRKEGQNVTLSCEQNLNHDAMYWYRQDPGQGLRLIYYSQIVNDFQKGDIAEGYSVSREKKESFPLTVTSAQKNPTAFYLCASKGRQGSYGYTFGSGTRLTVV.

This sequence joins TRBV2 and TRBJ2-6; the D is unclear. CDR3 length: 14 amino acids. The germline gives CDR1 SNHLY, CDR2 FYNNEI. The V end lost 6 bases, the J end lost 0 bases, and 6 bases lay between the germline ends. The CDR3 coding sequence is TGTGCCAGCAGCTATATCTCTGGGGCCAACGTCCTGACTTTC. Its translation is CASSYISGANVLTF.

Of note for this clone: Additional DNA sequences in this sample encode the identical CDR3. The chain joins TRBV20-1 to TRBJ2-5; D might be TRBD1 (6 bases). The CDR3 loop spans 11 amino acids. Trimming shortened V by 6 bases and J by 5 bases, and 10 bases separated the two germline ends. Germline V CDR1 and CDR2: DFQATT, SNEGSKA (reference sequence). CDR3 region: CSAPRGETQYF. As DNA, the CDR3 is TGCAGTGCCCCGAGGGGGGAGACCCAGTACTTC.

The J gene is TRBJ1-4, the V gene TRBV18; no definite D call. Germline CDR1 is KGHSH and CDR2 is LQKENI. V dropped 5 bases and J dropped 3 bases, with 1 base sitting between them. CDR3 size: 11 residues. This CDR3 reads CASSSNEKLFF. The CDR3 nucleotides are TGTGCCAGCTCATCTAATGAAAAACTGTTTTTT.

This sequence joins TRBV2 and TRBJ2-5; perhaps TRBD2 as D (5 bases). The V gene lost 4 bases and the J gene lost 1 base, with 10 bases spanning the gap. Per germline, CDR1 SNHLY and CDR2 FYNNEI. The CDR3 has 14 amino acids. The CDR3: CASSVEGGQETQYF. The CDR3 DNA is TGTGCCAGCAGTGTGGAAGGAGGCCAAGAGACCCAGTACTTC.

The chain uses TRBV9 and TRBJ2-3, with 10 bases that match TRBD2. CDR3 size: 16 residues. CDR1 is SGDLS and CDR2 is YYNGEE in the germline V gene. The ends lost 1 base at V and 3 bases at J; junction bases unmatched: 5. The CDR3 protein is CASSVFGLADTDTQYF. The CDR3 DNA reads as TGTGCCAGCAGCGTATTCGGACTAGCGGATACAGATACGCAGTATTTT. The variable domain in full, completed from reference TRBV9 and TRBJ2-3, reads DSGVTQTPKHLITATGQRVTLRCSPRSGDLSVYWYQQSLDQGLQFLIQYYNGEERAKGNILERFSAQQFPDLHSELNLSSLELGDSALYFCASSVFGLADTDTQYFGPGTRLTVL.

This clone was picked up one time. This rearrangement joins TRBV10-3 to TRBJ1-2; 10 positions agree with TRBD1. This CDR3 comprises 13 residues. Germline assignment: CDR1 ENHRY and CDR2 SYGVKD. The V and J ends lost 5 bases and 8 bases, in that order; junction bases with no gene match: 5. Here the CDR3 reads CAISTGQGGGYTF. CDR3 bases: TGTGCCATCAGTACCGGACAGGGGGGCGGCTACACCTTC.

Comment on this clone: This sample also contains other DNA sequences that code for the same CDR3. As DNA, the CDR3 is TGCGCCAGCAGCCCTGGACAGGTCTACGAGCAGTACTTC. Translation gives CASSPGQVYEQYF. The J gene is TRBJ2-7, the V gene TRBV5-1; 7 bases are shared with TRBD1. CDR1 SGHRS and CDR2 YFSETQ come from the germline V gene. The CDR3 is made up of 13 amino acids. Germline trimming cut 4 bases from V and 3 bases from J; bases unmatched to any gene: 4.

V and J are TRBV5-4 and TRBJ2-1, with TRBD1 identical over 9 bases. CDR1 is SGHNT and CDR2 is YYREEE in the germline V gene (reference sequence). The CDR3 has 15 amino acids. The junction had 5 bases not matched to a gene; V was cut back by 0 bases and J by 7 bases. CDR3 region: CASSLEGQGMNEQFF. DNA for the CDR3: TGTGCCAGCAGCTTGGAGGGACAGGGAATGAATGAGCAGTTCTTC. The full variable domain, in which reference TRBV5-4 and TRBJ2-1 provide the parts outside the CDR3, is ETGVTQSPTHLIKTRGQQVTLRCSSQSGHNTVSWYQQALGQGPQFIFQYYREEENGRGNFPPRFSGLQFPNYSSELNVNALELDDSALYLCASSLEGQGMNEQFFGPGTRLTVL.

The chain recombines TRBV5-1 with TRBJ2-4; no clear D gene. CDR3 size: 11 residues. CDR1 and CDR2 from the germline V gene are SGHRS and YFSETQ. V was cut by 4 bases and J by 8 bases, with 7 bases left in between. CDR3 nucleotide sequence: TGCGCCAGCAGCCTGGAAGACATTCAGTACTTC. This translates into CASSLEDIQYF. Using reference TRBV5-1 and TRBJ2-4 for the parts outside the CDR3, the full variable domain is KAGVTQTPRYLIKTRGQQVTLSCSPISGHRSVSWYQQTPGQGLQFLFEYFSETQRNKGNFPGRFSGRQFSNSRSEMNVSTLELGDSALYLCASSLEDIQYFGAGTRLSVL.

The chain recombines TRBV11-2 with TRBJ2-7; 8 bases match TRBD2. There are 15 residues in the CDR3. Unmatched junction bases numbered 8, after V lost 2 bases and J lost 5 bases. Germline lookup yields CDR1 SGHAT and CDR2 FQNNGV. CDR3 region: CASSLLAGGLNEQYF. The CDR3 nucleotides are TGTGCCAGCAGCTTACTGGCGGGAGGTTTAAACGAGCAGTACTTC.

This clone has just one count. The rearrangement links TRBV5-1 to TRBJ2-5, with TRBD2 identical over 13 bases. This CDR3 has 17 amino acids. Trimming removed 3 bases from V and 5 bases from J; junction bases left unmatched: 10. Germline CDR1 is SGHRS and CDR2 is YFSETQ. CDR3 in amino acids: CASSSTTSGRPGETQYF. CDR3 DNA sequence: TGCGCCAGCAGCTCAACGACTAGCGGGAGGCCCGGGGAGACCCAGTACTTC.